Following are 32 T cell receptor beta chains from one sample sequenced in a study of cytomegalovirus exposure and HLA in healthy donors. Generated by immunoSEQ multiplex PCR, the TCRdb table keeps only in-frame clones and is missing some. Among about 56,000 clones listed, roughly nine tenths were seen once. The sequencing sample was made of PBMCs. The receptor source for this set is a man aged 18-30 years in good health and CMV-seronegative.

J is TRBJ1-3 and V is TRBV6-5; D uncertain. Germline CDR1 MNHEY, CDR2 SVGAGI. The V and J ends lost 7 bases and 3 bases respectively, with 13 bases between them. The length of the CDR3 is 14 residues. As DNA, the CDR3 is TGTGCCAGCACTCGACGGCGGCTTGGAAACACCATATATTTT. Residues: CASTRRRLGNTIYF.

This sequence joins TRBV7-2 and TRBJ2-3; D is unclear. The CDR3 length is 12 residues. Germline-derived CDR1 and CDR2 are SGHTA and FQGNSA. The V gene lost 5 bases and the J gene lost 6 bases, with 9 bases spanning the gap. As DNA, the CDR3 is TGTGCCAGCAGCACACCCCTCGATACGCAGTATTTT. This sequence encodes CASSTPLDTQYF.

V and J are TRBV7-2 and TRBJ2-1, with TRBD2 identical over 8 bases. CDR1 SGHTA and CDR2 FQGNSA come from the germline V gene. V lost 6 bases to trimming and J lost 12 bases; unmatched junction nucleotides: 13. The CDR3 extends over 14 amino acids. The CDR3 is CASRTPGLGDGQFF. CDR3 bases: TGTGCCAGCAGAACACCGGGACTAGGTGATGGGCAGTTCTTC.

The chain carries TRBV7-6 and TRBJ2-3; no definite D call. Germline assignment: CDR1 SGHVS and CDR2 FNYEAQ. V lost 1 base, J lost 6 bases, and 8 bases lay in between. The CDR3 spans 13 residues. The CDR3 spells CASSLVSSDTQYF. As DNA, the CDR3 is TGTGCCAGCAGCTTAGTTTCGTCCGATACGCAGTATTTT.

CDR3 sequence: CASSPSGKQETQYF. The CDR3 DNA reads as TGTGCCAGCAGCCCTAGCGGGAAGCAAGAGACCCAGTACTTC. The chain joins TRBV7-3 to TRBJ2-5, with TRBD2 matching over 9 bases. This CDR3 has 14 residues. The germline gives CDR1 SGHTA, CDR2 FQGTGA. The V and J ends lost 5 bases and 2 bases, in that order; junction bases with no gene match: 3.

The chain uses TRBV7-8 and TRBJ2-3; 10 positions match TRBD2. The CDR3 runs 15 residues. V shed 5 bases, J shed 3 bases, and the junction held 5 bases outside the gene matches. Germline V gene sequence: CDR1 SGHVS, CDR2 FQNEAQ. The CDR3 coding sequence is TGTGCCAGCAGCCCCCTAGCGGGAGCGACAGATACGCAGTATTTT. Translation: CASSPLAGATDTQYF. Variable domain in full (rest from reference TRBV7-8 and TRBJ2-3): GAGVSQSPRYKVAKRGQDVALRCDPISGHVSLFWYQQALGQGPEFLTYFQNEAQLDKSGLPSDRFFAERPEGSVSTLKIQRTQQEDSAVYLCASSPLAGATDTQYFGPGTRLTVL.

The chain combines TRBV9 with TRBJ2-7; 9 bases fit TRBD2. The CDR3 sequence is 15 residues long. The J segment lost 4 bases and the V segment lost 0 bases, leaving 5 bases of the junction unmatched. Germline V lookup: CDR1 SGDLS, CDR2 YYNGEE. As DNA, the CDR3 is TGTGCCAGCAGCGTAGGTGACAGCGGGAGGTACGAGCAGTACTTC. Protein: CASSVGDSGRYEQYF.

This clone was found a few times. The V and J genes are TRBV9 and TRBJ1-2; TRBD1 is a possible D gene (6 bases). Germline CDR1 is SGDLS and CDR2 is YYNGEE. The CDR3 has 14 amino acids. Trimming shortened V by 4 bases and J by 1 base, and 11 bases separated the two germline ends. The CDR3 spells CASSPRTDNYGYTF. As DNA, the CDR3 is TGTGCCAGCAGCCCACGGACAGATAACTATGGCTACACCTTC.

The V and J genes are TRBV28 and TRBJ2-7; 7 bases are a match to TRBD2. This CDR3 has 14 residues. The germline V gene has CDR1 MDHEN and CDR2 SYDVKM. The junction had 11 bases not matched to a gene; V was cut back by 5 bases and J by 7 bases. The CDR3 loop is CASSVRGRVGEQYF. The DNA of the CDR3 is TGTGCCAGCAGTGTTCGGGGGAGGGTGGGTGAGCAGTACTTC.

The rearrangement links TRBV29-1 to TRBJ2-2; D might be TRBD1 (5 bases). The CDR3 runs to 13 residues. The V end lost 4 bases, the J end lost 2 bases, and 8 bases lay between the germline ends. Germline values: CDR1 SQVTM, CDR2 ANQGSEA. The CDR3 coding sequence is TGCAGCGTTGCACAGGCAAACACCGGGGAGCTGTTTTTT. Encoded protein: CSVAQANTGELFF.

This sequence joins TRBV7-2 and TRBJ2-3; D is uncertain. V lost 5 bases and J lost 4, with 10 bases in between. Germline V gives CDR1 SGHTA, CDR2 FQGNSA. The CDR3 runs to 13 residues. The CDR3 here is CASSVLRPDTQYF. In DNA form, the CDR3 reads TGTGCCAGCAGCGTCTTGCGGCCAGATACGCAGTATTTT.

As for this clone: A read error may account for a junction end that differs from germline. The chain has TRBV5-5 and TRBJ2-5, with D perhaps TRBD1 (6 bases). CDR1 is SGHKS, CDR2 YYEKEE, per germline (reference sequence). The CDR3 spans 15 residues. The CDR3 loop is CASSQRVTGEETQYF. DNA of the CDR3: TGCGCCAGCAGCCAGAGGGTGACAGGTGAAGAGACCCAGTACTTC. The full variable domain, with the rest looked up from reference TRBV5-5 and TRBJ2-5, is DAGVTQSPTHLIKTRGQQVTLRCSPISGHKSVSWYQQVLGQGPQFIFQYYEKEERGRGNFPDRFSARQFPNYSSELNVNALLLGDSALYLCASSQRVTGEETQYFGPGTRLLVL.

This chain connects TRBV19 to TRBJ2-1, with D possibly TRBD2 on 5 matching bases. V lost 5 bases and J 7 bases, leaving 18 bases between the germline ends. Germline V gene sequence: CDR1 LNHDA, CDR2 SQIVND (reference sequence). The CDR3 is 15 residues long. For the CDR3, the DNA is TGTGCCAGTAGTCCTCCCGGGCGGACGGGGAATGAGCAGTTCTTC. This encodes CASSPPGRTGNEQFF. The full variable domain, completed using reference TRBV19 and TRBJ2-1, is DGGITQSPKYLFRKEGQNVTLSCEQNLNHDAMYWYRQDPGQGLRLIYYSQIVNDFQKGDIAEGYSVSREKKESFPLTVTSAQKNPTAFYLCASSPPGRTGNEQFFGPGTRLTVL.

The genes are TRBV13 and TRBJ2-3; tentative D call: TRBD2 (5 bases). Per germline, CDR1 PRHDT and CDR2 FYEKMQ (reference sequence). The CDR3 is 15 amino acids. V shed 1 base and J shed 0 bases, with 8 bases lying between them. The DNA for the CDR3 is TGTGCCAGCAGCTTAGAGGGCGGGAGCACAGATACGCAGTATTTT. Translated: CASSLEGGSTDTQYF.

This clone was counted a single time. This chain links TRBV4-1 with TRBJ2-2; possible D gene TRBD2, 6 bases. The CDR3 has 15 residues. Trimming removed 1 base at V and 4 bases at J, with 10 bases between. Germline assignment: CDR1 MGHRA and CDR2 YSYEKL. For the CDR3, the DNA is TGCGCCAGCAGCCAAGCGGGACTTTCCACCGGGGAGCTGTTTTTT. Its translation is CASSQAGLSTGELFF.

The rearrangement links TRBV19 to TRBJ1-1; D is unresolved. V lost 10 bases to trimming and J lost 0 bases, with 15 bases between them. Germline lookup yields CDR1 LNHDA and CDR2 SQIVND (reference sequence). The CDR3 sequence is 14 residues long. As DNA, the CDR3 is TGTGCCACTACTCGCGATATCATGAACACTGAAGCTTTCTTT. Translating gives CATTRDIMNTEAFF.

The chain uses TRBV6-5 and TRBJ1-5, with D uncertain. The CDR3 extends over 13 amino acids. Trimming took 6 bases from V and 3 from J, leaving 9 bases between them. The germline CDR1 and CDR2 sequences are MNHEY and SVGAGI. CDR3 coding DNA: TGTGCCAGCAGGGGCCGATCCAATCAGCCCCAGCATTTT. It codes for CASRGRSNQPQHF.

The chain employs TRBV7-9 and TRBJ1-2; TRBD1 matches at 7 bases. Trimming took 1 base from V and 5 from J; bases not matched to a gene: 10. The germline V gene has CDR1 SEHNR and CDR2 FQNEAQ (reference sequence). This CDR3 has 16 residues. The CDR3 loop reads CASSLGTSGQPYGYTF. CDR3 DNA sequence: TGTGCCAGCAGCTTAGGTACTTCGGGACAGCCTTATGGCTACACCTTC.

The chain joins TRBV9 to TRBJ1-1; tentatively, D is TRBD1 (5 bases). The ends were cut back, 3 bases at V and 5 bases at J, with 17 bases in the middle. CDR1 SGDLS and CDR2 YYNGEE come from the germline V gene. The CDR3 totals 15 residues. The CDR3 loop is CASSDPGGASTEAFF. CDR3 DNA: TGTGCCAGCAGCGACCCGGGAGGGGCATCGACTGAAGCTTTCTTT.

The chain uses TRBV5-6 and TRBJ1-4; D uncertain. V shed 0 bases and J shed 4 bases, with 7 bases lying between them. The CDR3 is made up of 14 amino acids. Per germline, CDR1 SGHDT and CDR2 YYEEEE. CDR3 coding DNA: TGTGCCAGCAGCTTGGTCGGGGATAATGAAAAACTGTTTTTT. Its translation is CASSLVGDNEKLFF.

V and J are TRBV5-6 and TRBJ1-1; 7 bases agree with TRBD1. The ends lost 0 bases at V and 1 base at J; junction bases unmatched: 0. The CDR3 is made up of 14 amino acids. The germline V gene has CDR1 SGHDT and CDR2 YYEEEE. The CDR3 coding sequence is TGTGCCAGCAGCTTGGGGACAGGGAACACTGAAGCTTTCTTT. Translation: CASSLGTGNTEAFF.

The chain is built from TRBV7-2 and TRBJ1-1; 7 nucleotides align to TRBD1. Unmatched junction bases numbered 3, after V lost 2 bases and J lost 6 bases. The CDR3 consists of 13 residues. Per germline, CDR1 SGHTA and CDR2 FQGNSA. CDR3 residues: CASSLNRGAEAFF. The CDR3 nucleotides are TGTGCCAGCAGCTTAAACAGGGGAGCTGAAGCTTTCTTT.

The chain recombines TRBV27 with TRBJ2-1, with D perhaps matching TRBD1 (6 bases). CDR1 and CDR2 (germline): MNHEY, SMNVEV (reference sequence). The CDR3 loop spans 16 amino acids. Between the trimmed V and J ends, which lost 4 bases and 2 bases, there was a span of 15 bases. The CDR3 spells CASSSPGADTYNEQFF. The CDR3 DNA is TGTGCCAGCAGTTCTCCAGGGGCGGACACCTACAATGAGCAGTTCTTC.

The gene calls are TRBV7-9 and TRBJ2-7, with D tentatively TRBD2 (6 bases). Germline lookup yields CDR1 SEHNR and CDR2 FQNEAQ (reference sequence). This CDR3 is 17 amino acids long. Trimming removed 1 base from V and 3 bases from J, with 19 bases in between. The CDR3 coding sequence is TGTGCCAGCAGCTTAGACCAAGTGGGGTGGGGGGACTACGAGCAGTACTTC. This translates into CASSLDQVGWGDYEQYF.

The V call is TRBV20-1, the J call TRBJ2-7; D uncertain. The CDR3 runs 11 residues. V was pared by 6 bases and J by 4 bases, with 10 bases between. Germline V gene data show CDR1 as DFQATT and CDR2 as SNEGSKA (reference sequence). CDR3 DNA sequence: TGCAGTGCGAGTCAAGATTACGAGCAGTACTTC. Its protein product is CSASQDYEQYF.

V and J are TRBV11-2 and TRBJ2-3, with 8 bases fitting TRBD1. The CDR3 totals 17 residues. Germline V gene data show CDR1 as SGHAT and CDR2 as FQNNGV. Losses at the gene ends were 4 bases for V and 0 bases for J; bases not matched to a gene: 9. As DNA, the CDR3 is TGTGCCAGCAGCTCACTAGGGACAGGCCCTAGCACAGATACGCAGTATTTT. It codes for CASSSLGTGPSTDTQYF. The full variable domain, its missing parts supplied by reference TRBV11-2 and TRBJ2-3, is EAGVAQSPRYKIIEKRQSVAFWCNPISGHATLYWYQQILGQGPKLLIQFQNNGVVDDSQLPKDRFSAERLKGVDSTLKIQPAKLEDSAVYLCASSSLGTGPSTDTQYFGPGTRLTVL.

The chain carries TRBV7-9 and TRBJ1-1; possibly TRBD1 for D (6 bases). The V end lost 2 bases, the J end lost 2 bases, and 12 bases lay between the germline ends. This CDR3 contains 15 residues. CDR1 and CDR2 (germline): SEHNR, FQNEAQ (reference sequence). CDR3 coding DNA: TGTGCCAGCAGCTTATGGACAGACAGTAACACTGAAGCTTTCTTT. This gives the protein CASSLWTDSNTEAFF.

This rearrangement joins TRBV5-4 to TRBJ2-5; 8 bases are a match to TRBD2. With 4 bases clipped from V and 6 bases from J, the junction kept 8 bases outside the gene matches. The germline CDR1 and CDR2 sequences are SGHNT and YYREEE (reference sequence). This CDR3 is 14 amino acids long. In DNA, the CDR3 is TGTGCCAGCAGCCCTCCAAGCGGGAGAAAGACCCAGTACTTC. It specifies CASSPPSGRKTQYF.

The CDR3 loop is CASSPGLAKGETQYF. The CDR3 DNA sequence: TGTGCCAGCAGCCCGGGACTAGCGAAGGGGGAGACCCAGTACTTC. The rearrangement links TRBV28 to TRBJ2-5; 10 bases agree with TRBD2. V lost 6 bases and J lost 5; bases outside the gene matches: 9. This CDR3 spans 15 amino acids. Per the germline V gene, CDR1 is MDHEN and CDR2 is SYDVKM. Full variable domain (rest looked up from reference TRBV28 and TRBJ2-5): DVKVTQSSRYLVKRTGEKVFLECVQDMDHENMFWYRQDPGLGLRLIYFSYDVKMKEKGDIPEGYSVSREKKERFSLILESASTNQTSMYLCASSPGLAKGETQYFGPGTRLLVL.

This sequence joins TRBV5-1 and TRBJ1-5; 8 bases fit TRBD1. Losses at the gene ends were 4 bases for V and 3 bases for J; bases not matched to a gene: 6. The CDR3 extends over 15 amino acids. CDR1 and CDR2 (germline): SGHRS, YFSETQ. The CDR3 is CASSEGTGANQPQHF. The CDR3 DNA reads TGCGCCAGCAGCGAAGGGACAGGCGCCAATCAGCCCCAGCATTTT.

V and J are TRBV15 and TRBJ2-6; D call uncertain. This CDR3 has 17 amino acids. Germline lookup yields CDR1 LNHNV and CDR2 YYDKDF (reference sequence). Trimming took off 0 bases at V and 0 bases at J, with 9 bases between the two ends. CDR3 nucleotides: TGTGCCACCAGCAGAGATAAAAGGAGCTCTGGGGCCAACGTCCTGACTTTC. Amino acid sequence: CATSRDKRSSGANVLTF.

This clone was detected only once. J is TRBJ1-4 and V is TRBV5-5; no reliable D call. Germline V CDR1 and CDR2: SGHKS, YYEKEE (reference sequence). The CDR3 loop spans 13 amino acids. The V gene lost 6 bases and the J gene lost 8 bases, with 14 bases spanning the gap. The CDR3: CASKTPSKEKLFF. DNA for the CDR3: TGTGCCAGCAAGACTCCGTCGAAAGAAAAACTGTTTTTT.